These T cell receptor beta chains were read from a single sample in a study of T-cell reconstitution after alpha-beta-depleted transplantation in children. TCRdb redid the calling of the PCR reads with MiXCR, one entry per CDR3 protein. The data contain under 750,000 distinct CDR3 sequences, 23% of them seen just once; the ten biggest clones take up 14%. Sequencing used PBMCs, mostly from graft donor cells, obtained 360 days after TCRalphabeta/CD19-depleted stem cell transplant. These receptors originate from a boy under three years old who had a stem cell transplant for acute myeloid leukemia, so the T cells may come from the graft donor. Both conserved end residues are part of each CDR3. A D gene is named only where the DNA matches it firmly. A clone size is listed for some rows: how often the clone was seen (once, few, many), or a class if it is expanded.

j_call v_call d_call clone_size cdr3_nt cdr3_aa
TRBJ2-7 TRBV4-3 TRBD1 NA TGCGCCAGCAGCCAAGATGCCGGGACAGGGGTTACCTACGAGCAGTACTTC CASSQDAGTGVTYEQYF
TRBJ2-7 TRBV25-1 NA many TGTGCCAGCAGTGTCTCCATCTACGAGCAGTACTTC CASSVSIYEQYF
TRBJ1-1 TRBV20-1 NA NA TGCAGTGCTAGGTTCCAGAACACTGAAGCTTTCTTT CSARFQNTEAFF
TRBJ2-2 TRBV7-3 NA NA TGTGCCAGCAGTTCGGGAGGGGAGCTGTTTTTT CASSSGGELFF
TRBJ2-3 TRBV20-1 TRBD2 NA TGCAGTGCTAGTAAACTAGCGGGGACAGATACGCAGTATTTT CSASKLAGTDTQYF
TRBJ1-6 TRBV7-9 NA once TGTGCCAGCAGAGTAGACGGAAGTAATTCACCCCTCCACTTT CASRVDGSNSPLHF
TRBJ2-3 TRBV20-1 NA many TGCAGTGCTCCGGGGACTTACACAGATACGCAGTATTTT CSAPGTYTDTQYF
TRBJ2-2 TRBV20-1 NA NA TGCAGTGCCACTAAGGGGGGCGGGGAGCTGTTTTTT CSATKGGGELFF
TRBJ2-1 TRBV18 NA NA TGTGCCAGCTCACCGGGACTTTCCGGGGGTGAGCAGTTCTTC CASSPGLSGGEQFF
TRBJ1-1 TRBV6-1 NA NA TGTGCCAGCAGACTAGACCGGGACGTCGGAGATGCTTTCTTT CASRLDRDVGDAFF
TRBJ2-4 TRBV20-1 NA few TGCAGTGCTAGAGATGGGGGACGGGCCAAAAACATTCAGTACTTC CSARDGGRAKNIQYF
TRBJ2-5 TRBV7-6 TRBD2 many TGTGCCAGCAGCTTAGAGGCGGGGGGATATGGAGAGACCCAGTACTTC CASSLEAGGYGETQYF
TRBJ1-1 TRBV20-1 NA NA TGCAGTGCTAGAGGTCAGTGGGGCACTGAAGCTTTCTTT CSARGQWGTEAFF
TRBJ2-1 TRBV4-3 TRBD2 NA TGCGCCAGCAGCCAAATAGCGGGGGGGCCCTACAATGAGCAGTTCTTC CASSQIAGGPYNEQFF
TRBJ2-7 TRBV20-1 NA few TGCAGTGCTAGAGGTCGGTACGAGCAGTACTTC CSARGRYEQYF
TRBJ1-2 TRBV29-1 NA few TGCAGCGTTGTTAATAGAGTCTATGGCTACACCTTC CSVVNRVYGYTF
TRBJ2-4 TRBV7-2 NA NA TGTGCCAGCAGCGCGGGTTTGATGGCGTCAGCCAAAAACATTCAGTACTTC CASSAGLMASAKNIQYF
TRBJ2-3 TRBV29-1 NA few TGCAGCGTAGATTATCTCCGGCCAGATACGCAGTATTTT CSVDYLRPDTQYF
TRBJ2-7 TRBV6-1 NA NA TGTGCCAGCAACATACCAGGGGGGAGCTCCTACGAGCAGTACTTC CASNIPGGSSYEQYF
TRBJ2-1 TRBV10-3 NA few TGTGCCATCAGTGATTCGCCTAGCTCGCGCTACAATGAGCAGTTCTTC CAISDSPSSRYNEQFF
TRBJ1-2 TRBV7-9 NA NA TGTGCCAGCTCCCTCGGCACAGGGCGGAGGGATGGCTACACCTTC CASSLGTGRRDGYTF
TRBJ1-5 TRBV20-1 NA NA TGCAGTGCTAGAGATGGGGGATTACATCAGCCCCAGCATTTT CSARDGGLHQPQHF
TRBJ2-1 TRBV30 NA NA TGTGCCTGGAGCCGAAGGTTGGACAATGAGCAGTTCTTC CAWSRRLDNEQFF
TRBJ2-2 TRBV20-1 NA few TGCAGTGCTCGGGACTCTCGCACCGGGGAGCTGTTTTTT CSARDSRTGELFF
TRBJ2-3 TRBV3-1 NA many TGTGCCAGCAGCCAAGGGGTCCCAGATACGCAGTATTTT CASSQGVPDTQYF
TRBJ1-5 TRBV12-5 NA many TGTGCTAGTGGTTTCGGCAATCAGCCCCAGCATTTT CASGFGNQPQHF
TRBJ2-3 TRBV12-3/TRBV12-4 TRBD2 few TGTGCCAGCGGGGTCCGGGGGGTGGGGAGCACAGATACGCAGTATTTT CASGVRGVGSTDTQYF
TRBJ2-2 TRBV12-3/TRBV12-4 NA few TGTGCCAGCAGTACACAGGCATCCACCGGGGAGCTGTTTTTT CASSTQASTGELFF
TRBJ1-2 TRBV5-1 NA NA TGCGCCAGCAGCTTGGAAGGAGATGGCTACACCTTC CASSLEGDGYTF
TRBJ1-2 TRBV29-1 NA many TGCAGCGCGGGACATTTTAACTATGGCTACACCTTC CSAGHFNYGYTF
TRBJ2-7 TRBV5-6 TRBD2 NA TGTGCCAGCAGCTTAAGCCCGGGACTAGCGGGGGTGGACGCTGCCTACGAGCAGTACTTC CASSLSPGLAGVDAAYEQYF
TRBJ2-1 TRBV12-3/TRBV12-4 NA NA TGTGCCAGCAGTCCATACTCCGGGACTCACAATGAGCAGTTCTTC CASSPYSGTHNEQFF
TRBJ2-1 TRBV20-1 TRBD2 once TGCAGTGCTAGAGATTTCGGGCGGGGGGGCTCCTACAATGAGCAGTTCTTC CSARDFGRGGSYNEQFF
TRBJ2-3 TRBV19 NA many TGTGCCAGTAGCCTCGGTCCGACTAGCACAGATACGCAGTATTTT CASSLGPTSTDTQYF
TRBJ2-1 TRBV20-1 NA NA TGCAGTGCTAGTTCCCTTATTAGTGAGCAGTTCTTC CSASSLISEQFF
TRBJ1-1 TRBV20-1 TRBD1 many TGCAGTGCTAGGCCCGGACAGGGGTGGCTTCGGAACACTGAAGCTTTCTTT CSARPGQGWLRNTEAFF
TRBJ2-3 TRBV20-1 NA many TGCAGTGCTAGAGCTGCCGTTCGGGATACGCAGTATTTT CSARAAVRDTQYF
TRBJ1-2 TRBV20-1 NA NA TGCAGTGCTAGAGCTGAGGGCCCCTATGGCTACACCTTC CSARAEGPYGYTF
TRBJ2-7 TRBV7-8 TRBD1 NA TGTGCCAGCAGCCCCCTCCGGGACAGGGGCTACGAGCAGTACTTC CASSPLRDRGYEQYF
TRBJ1-6 TRBV28 TRBD1 NA TGTGCCAGCAGTCCTAGGACAGGGGAGGATAATTCACCCCTCCACTTT CASSPRTGEDNSPLHF
TRBJ1-1 TRBV5-1 NA NA TGCGCCAGCAGCTTGAGGGAAATAAACACTGAAGCTTTCTTT CASSLREINTEAFF
TRBJ2-5 TRBV29-1 TRBD1 NA TGCAGCGCCAAAAGACACAAATTCTCGGGACAGGGAGAGACCCAGTACTTC CSAKRHKFSGQGETQYF
TRBJ2-3 TRBV12-3/TRBV12-4 NA many TGTGCCAGCAGTTTAGCCCCGCCAGATACGCAGTATTTT CASSLAPPDTQYF
TRBJ2-7 TRBV6-2/TRBV6-3 TRBD1 many TGTGCCAGCAGTTACGGCAGGGGGCCACCGTCCTACGAGCAGTACTTC CASSYGRGPPSYEQYF
TRBJ2-1 TRBV4-1 NA many TGCGCCAGCAGACGAGATTCCGGATCCTACAATGAGCAGTTCTTC CASRRDSGSYNEQFF
TRBJ2-1 TRBV4-2 NA NA TGTGCCAGCAGCCAAGATCAAACCTTCAATGAGCAGTTCTTC CASSQDQTFNEQFF
TRBJ2-1 TRBV29-1 TRBD1 NA TGCAGCGTTGTCCCCGGGCGACAGGGTTCCTACAATGAGCAGTTCTTC CSVVPGRQGSYNEQFF
TRBJ1-6 TRBV10-3 TRBD1 few TGTGCCATCAGCCCGGGACAGGGCTTTGTTTCACCCCTCCACTTT CAISPGQGFVSPLHF
TRBJ2-5 TRBV6-1 NA few TGTGCCAGCGGCAGGGTGGGCCAAGAGACCCAGTACTTC CASGRVGQETQYF
TRBJ2-5 TRBV27 NA NA TGTGCCAGCAGTCCGATAGGACCAGGAAAAGAGACCCAGTACTTC CASSPIGPGKETQYF
TRBJ2-5 TRBV20-1 TRBD2 NA TGCAGTGCACGTAGCGGGGGCCCGCAAGAGACCCAGTACTTC CSARSGGPQETQYF
TRBJ2-5 TRBV20-1 TRBD2 NA TGCAGTGCTAGACCCAGACTAGCGGTCGAAACCCAGTACTTC CSARPRLAVETQYF
TRBJ1-2 TRBV9 NA NA TGTGCCAGCAGCGTCAACAAGGGAGCTAACTATGGCTACACCTTC CASSVNKGANYGYTF
TRBJ2-5 TRBV9 TRBD1 NA TGTGCCAGCAGCGCGATAGGACAGGGGGCTCGAGAGACCCAGTACTTC CASSAIGQGARETQYF
TRBJ2-1 TRBV28 NA NA TGTGCCAGCAGATCGACGGACTATCAGTTCTTC CASRSTDYQFF
TRBJ2-1 TRBV25-1 TRBD1 few TGTGCCAGCAGGGGACAGGGTGGCTACAATGAGCAGTTCTTC CASRGQGGYNEQFF
TRBJ1-1 TRBV10-3 NA NA TGTGCCATCAGTGAGGGGTCCTTCCGCACGGACACTGAAGCTTTCTTT CAISEGSFRTDTEAFF
TRBJ2-3 TRBV5-1 TRBD2 NA TGCGCCAGCAGCTTGGGGACTAGCGCAGATACGCAGTATTTT CASSLGTSADTQYF
TRBJ2-1 TRBV5-1 TRBD2 many TGCGCCAGCAGCTTGCCGGGGGGGCGCGATGAGCAGTTCTTC CASSLPGGRDEQFF